This TCR beta chain originates from a study of T cell responses to AZD1222 COVID-19 vaccine. Notes on the study in general: The study sampled repertoires only after the peak T cell response.

Germline loops: CDR1 MGHRA, CDR2 YSYEKL. J lost 2 bases, V lost 2 bases, and 5 bases had no gene match. The CDR3 runs to 15 residues. This clone was picked up a small number of times. The antigen is not known. Profiled with immunoSEQ multiplex PCR; TCRdb holds only in-frame clones, not every one. This sample yields roughly 200,000 clones, of which approximately 90% are seen a single time; approximately 1.7% belongs to the top ten. The source material was peripheral blood, sampled 28 days after the second AZD1222 dose. This rearrangement joins TRBV4-1 to TRBJ1-1, with TRBD1 matching 7 bases. The source is an adult who received the AZD1222 COVID-19 vaccine. The DNA of the CDR3 is TGCGCCAGCAGCCAAACAGACAGGGAAAACACTGAAGCTTTCTTT. It codes for CASSQTDRENTEAFF.